This T cell receptor (beta chain) was obtained from a study of beta chain features in type 1 diabetes. Trimming took off 5 bases at V and 1 base at J, with 8 bases between the two ends. The CDR3 length is 13 residues. The germline gives CDR1 SNHLY, CDR2 FYNNEI. Sequenced material consisted of expressed TCRB transcripts (all of the isolated RNA was reverse transcribed). Sequencing was performed with immunoSEQ multiplex PCR; in TCRdb, only in-frame clones are kept and a portion is missing. Of more than 150,000 clones listed, roughly 9% are singletons. Findings and caveats of the study: Within each of all four CD4+ subsets, Type 1 diabetes patients had TCRB CDR3s that were moderately but significantly shorter. Cells with high TCR expression could be over-represented by cDNA sequencing. Patients with type 1 diabetes showed fewer VDJ junction insertions and more deletions. Researchers reported that naive, central memory and Treg TCRB repertoires appeared more similar in patients than in healthy donors.

Concerning this clone itself: The antigen remains undetermined. Other DNA sequences from this sample encode an identical CDR3 as well.

The sequence came from a young woman with type 1 diabetes. The sequenced sample consisted of central memory CD4+ T cells from blood. V is TRBV2 and J is TRBJ1-1; tentative D call: TRBD1 (6 bases). CDR3 region: CASSLDRNTEAFF. CDR3 nucleotides: TGTGCCAGCAGTTTGGACAGGAACACTGAAGCTTTCTTT.